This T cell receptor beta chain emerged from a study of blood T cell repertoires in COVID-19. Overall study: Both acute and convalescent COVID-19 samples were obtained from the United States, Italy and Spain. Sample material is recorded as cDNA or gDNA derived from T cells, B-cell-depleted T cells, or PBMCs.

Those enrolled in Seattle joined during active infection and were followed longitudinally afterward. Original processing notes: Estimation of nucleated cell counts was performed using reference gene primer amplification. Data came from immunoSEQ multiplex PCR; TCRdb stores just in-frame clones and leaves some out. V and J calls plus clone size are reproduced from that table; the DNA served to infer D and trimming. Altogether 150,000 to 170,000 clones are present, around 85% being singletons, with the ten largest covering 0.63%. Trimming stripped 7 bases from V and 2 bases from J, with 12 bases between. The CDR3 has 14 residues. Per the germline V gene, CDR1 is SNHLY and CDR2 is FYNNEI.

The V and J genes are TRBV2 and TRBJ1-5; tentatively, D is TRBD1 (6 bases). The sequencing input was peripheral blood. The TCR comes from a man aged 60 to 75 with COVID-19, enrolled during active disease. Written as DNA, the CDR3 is TGTGCCAGCACGAGGGGGTTTGGCAATCAGCCCCAGCATTTT. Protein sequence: CASTRGFGNQPQHF.